The TCR beta chain under discussion was sequenced for a study of beta chain features in type 1 diabetes. Findings of the study overall: Researchers report that Type 1 diabetes patients had moderately but significantly shorter TCRB CDR3s across all four CD4+ subsets.

Reverse transcription of all isolated RNA meant that expressed TCRB transcripts were sequenced. Sequencing of naive, central memory and regulatory T cell samples gave an average of about 3.9 million reads. Here immunoSEQ multiplex PCR was the method, and the copy in TCRdb shows in-frame clones only, minus some. The data hold over 700,000 clones, with roughly 15% observed a single time. Sorted populations all exceeded 95% purity. As to this clone: What it recognizes is unknown.

Germline lookup yields CDR1 SGHAT and CDR2 FQNNGV. The CDR3 sequence is 15 residues long. V was trimmed by 7 bases and J by 4 bases, leaving 19 bases between them. The sequence was obtained from a woman younger than 30 in good health. The chain employs TRBV11-2 and TRBJ1-1; D call uncertain. Sequenced material: naive CD4+ T cells from blood. The DNA for the CDR3 is TGTGCCAGCAACCCCACCGTCCCAGGTGGCACTGAAGCTTTCTTT. Its protein product is CASNPTVPGGTEAFF.